These T cell receptor beta chains were read from a single sample in a study of T cells in Graves' hyperthyroidism and ophthalmopathy. One entry per CDR3 protein results from TCRdb running MiXCR on the multiplex PCR reads. The table shows roughly 520,000 distinct CDR3 sequences, with about 24% occurring only once. Sequenced material: blood. Receptor source: a woman aged 30 to 39 with Graves' ophthalmopathy. Each CDR3 is given with its conserved first and last residue. Fields, in order: D gene, clone size, V gene, J gene, CDR3 length, CDR3 protein, CDR3 DNA. D genes are given only for firm matches. A row's size may be missing; if present it is once, few, many or a size class.

NA	few	TRBV27	TRBJ1-1	14	CASSLIVGNTEAFF	TGTGCCAGCAGTTTAATCGTGGGGAACACTGAAGCTTTCTTT
NA	many	TRBV19	TRBJ1-2	15	CASSSSGAVNYGYTF	TGTGCCAGTAGTAGCAGCGGAGCAGTTAACTATGGCTACACCTTC
NA	NA	TRBV27	TRBJ1-5	16	CASRKQGLLSNQPQHF	TGTGCCAGCAGGAAACAGGGACTCTTGAGCAATCAGCCCCAGCATTTT
NA	few	TRBV6-5	TRBJ1-5	14	CASSYSGGTEPQHF	TGTGCCAGCAGTTACTCAGGGGGTACGGAGCCCCAGCATTTT
TRBD2	many	TRBV20-1	TRBJ2-2	15	CSATGGLAGHRELFF	TGCAGTGCTACGGGCGGTTTAGCGGGCCACCGGGAGCTGTTTTTT
TRBD1	once	TRBV6-1	TRBJ2-7	16	CASSEGAGTGGEEQYF	TGTGCCAGCAGTGAAGGGGCCGGGACAGGGGGCGAAGAGCAGTACTTC
TRBD1	many	TRBV20-1	TRBJ1-5	14	CSGKRTGANQPQHF	TGCAGTGGGAAAAGGACAGGGGCTAACCAGCCCCAGCATTTT
NA	NA	TRBV11-1	TRBJ1-1	14	CVSSLEGANTEAFF	TGTGTCAGCAGCTTGGAAGGGGCGAACACTGAAGCTTTCTTT
TRBD2	few	TRBV29-1	TRBJ2-2	14	CSGNWRGSPGELLF	TGCAGCGGGAATTGGCGGGGGTCACCCGGGGAGCTGCTTTTT
NA	many	TRBV30	TRBJ1-5	13	CAWSVQGNQPQHF	TGTGCCTGGAGTGTACAGGGAAATCAGCCCCAGCATTTT
TRBD1	many	TRBV15	TRBJ1-1	14	CATSSRTGNTEAFF	TGTGCCACCAGCTCAAGGACAGGGAACACTGAAGCTTTCTTT
TRBD1	many	TRBV12-3/TRBV12-4	TRBJ1-1	14	CASRSDRADTEAFF	TGTGCCAGCAGGTCCGACAGGGCGGACACTGAAGCTTTCTTT
NA	once	TRBV6-1	TRBJ2-7	15	CASKYEGGNSYEQYF	TGTGCCAGCAAGTATGAGGGGGGAAATTCCTACGAGCAGTACTTC
TRBD1	NA	TRBV19	TRBJ1-2	20	CASSDRGPVDSPLLSYGYTF	TGTGCCAGTAGTGACAGGGGGCCGGTTGATTCTCCCCTCCTTTCTTATGGCTACACCTTC
NA	few	TRBV20-1	TRBJ1-5	12	CSVSPLNQPQHF	TGCAGTGTTTCACCACTCAATCAGCCCCAGCATTTT
NA	NA	TRBV2	TRBJ1-5	15	CASSEEPRYGQPQHF	TGTGCCAGCAGTGAAGAGCCCCGTTACGGTCAGCCCCAGCATTTT
TRBD2	many	TRBV5-5	TRBJ2-5	15	CASSYPGRGQETQYF	TGTGCCAGCAGCTATCCGGGGAGGGGTCAAGAGACCCAGTACTTC
NA	many	TRBV19	TRBJ1-1	14	CASSIDDGYTEAFF	TGTGCCAGTAGTATAGATGACGGATACACTGAAGCTTTCTTT
NA	many	TRBV6-5	TRBJ2-7	16	CASSYWGALSSYEQYF	TGTGCCAGCAGTTACTGGGGGGCCCTCAGCTCCTACGAGCAGTACTTC
NA	many	TRBV4-3	TRBJ1-3	14	CASSQVGRDYTIYF	TGCGCCAGCAGCCAAGTCGGCAGGGACTACACCATATATTTT
NA	many	TRBV6-5	TRBJ1-2	15	CASRTDGQTNYGYTF	TGTGCCAGCAGAACCGATGGACAGACTAACTATGGCTACACCTTC
NA	NA	TRBV12-3/TRBV12-4	TRBJ2-7	11	CASRLRLEQYF	TGTGCCAGCAGGCTACGATTGGAGCAGTACTTC
NA	NA	TRBV5-1	TRBJ2-5	14	CASSLGTAKETQYF	TGCGCCAGCAGCTTGGGGACAGCCAAGGAGACCCAGTACTTC
TRBD2	NA	TRBV20-1	TRBJ2-3	19	CSARGLAALRPDLTDTQYF	TGCAGTGCTAGGGGACTAGCGGCCCTTAGACCCGACCTTACAGATACGCAGTATTTT
NA	NA	TRBV3-1	TRBJ1-2	14	CASSQMSGGGGYTF	TGTGCCAGCAGCCAAATGAGCGGGGGAGGTGGCTACACCTTC
NA	few	TRBV7-9	TRBJ1-1	13	CASSILGQFEAFF	TGTGCCAGCAGCATTTTAGGACAGTTTGAAGCTTTCTTT
NA	NA	TRBV4-2	TRBJ1-2	17	CASSQKGRREANYGYTF	TGTGCCAGCAGCCAGAAGGGACGTCGGGAAGCTAACTATGGCTACACCTTC
NA	few	TRBV20-1	TRBJ1-1	10	CSARYEEAFF	TGCAGTGCTAGATACGAGGAAGCTTTCTTT
NA	many	TRBV20-1	TRBJ2-7	14	CSASLSSGSYEQYF	TGCAGTGCTAGTTTGTCATCGGGCTCCTACGAGCAGTACTTC
NA	many	TRBV20-1	TRBJ2-2	17	CSAREILRTLNTGELFF	TGCAGTGCTAGAGAAATTCTGCGTACCTTGAACACCGGGGAGCTGTTTTTT
NA	few	TRBV20-1	TRBJ2-2	13	CSVVAANTGELFF	TGCAGTGTAGTAGCGGCGAACACCGGGGAGCTGTTTTTT
TRBD2	many	TRBV7-2	TRBJ2-7	17	CASSLASGSGGAYEQYF	TGTGCCAGCAGCTTAGCGTCAGGTAGCGGGGGGGCCTACGAGCAGTACTTC
NA	many	TRBV20-1	TRBJ1-6	11	CSASSREALHF	TGCAGTGCTAGTTCCAGGGAGGCCCTCCACTTT
NA	many	TRBV5-1	TRBJ1-1	16	CASSLETEGWNTEAFF	TGCGCCAGCAGCTTAGAGACTGAGGGCTGGAACACTGAAGCTTTCTTT
NA	many	TRBV6-1	TRBJ1-2	17	CASSSPAGHQANYGYTF	TGTGCCAGCAGCTCACCCGCGGGACACCAAGCTAACTATGGCTACACCTTC
NA	NA	TRBV19	TRBJ1-5	12	CASTQGYQPQHF	TGTGCCAGTACCCAGGGGTATCAGCCCCAGCATTTT
NA	many	TRBV6-2/TRBV6-3	TRBJ1-2	14	CASTKNRQNYGYTF	TGTGCCAGCACTAAAAACAGGCAGAACTATGGCTACACCTTC
TRBD1	NA	TRBV12-3/TRBV12-4	TRBJ2-5	15	CAISPGTGAAETQYF	TGTGCCATCAGCCCCGGGACAGGGGCAGCAGAGACCCAGTACTTC
NA	many	TRBV19	TRBJ1-1	14	CASTSETPSTEAFF	TGTGCCAGTACCTCGGAGACTCCCAGCACTGAAGCTTTCTTT
NA	many	TRBV20-1	TRBJ1-2	13	CSAKRQDLYGYTF	TGCAGTGCTAAAAGACAGGACCTCTATGGCTACACCTTC
NA	many	TRBV30	TRBJ2-7	13	CAWNSGYRHEQYF	TGTGCCTGGAACTCAGGGTACCGCCACGAGCAGTACTTC
NA	many	TRBV7-9	TRBJ2-7	14	CASSLGGVVHEQYF	TGTGCCAGCAGCCTCGGCGGGGTAGTCCACGAGCAGTACTTC